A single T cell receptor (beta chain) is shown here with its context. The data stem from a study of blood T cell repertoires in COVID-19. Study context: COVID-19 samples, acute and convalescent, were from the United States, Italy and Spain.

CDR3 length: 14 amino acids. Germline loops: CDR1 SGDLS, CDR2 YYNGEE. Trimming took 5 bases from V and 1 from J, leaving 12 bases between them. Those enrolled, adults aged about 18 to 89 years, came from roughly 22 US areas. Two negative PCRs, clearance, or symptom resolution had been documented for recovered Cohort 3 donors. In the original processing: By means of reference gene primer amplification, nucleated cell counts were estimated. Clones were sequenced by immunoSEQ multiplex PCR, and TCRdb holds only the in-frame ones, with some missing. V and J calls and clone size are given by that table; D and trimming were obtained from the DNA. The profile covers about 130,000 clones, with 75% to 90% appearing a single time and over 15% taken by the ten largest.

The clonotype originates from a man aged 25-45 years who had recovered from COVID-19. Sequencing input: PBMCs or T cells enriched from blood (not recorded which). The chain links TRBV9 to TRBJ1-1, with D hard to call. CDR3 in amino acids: CASSKTASNTEAFF. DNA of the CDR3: TGTGCCAGCAGTAAAACTGCTTCGAACACTGAAGCTTTCTTT.